This is a list of T cell receptor beta chains from one sample in a study of cytomegalovirus exposure and HLA in healthy donors. Method: immunoSEQ multiplex PCR; TCRdb's copy keeps in-frame clones and lacks some. Seen here are roughly 330,000 clones, about 85% observed once, and the top ten hold about 1.2%. The material sequenced was PBMCs. The source is a woman in her twenties or thirties in good health and CMV-seropositive. The CDR3 runs from the conserved cysteine through the conserved F or W. The D gene is left open where the match is weak. Clone size is shown for a subset of rows, as once, few, many or a class of expanded clone.

j_call: TRBJ2-1; d_call: .; cdr3_length: 15; v_call: TRBV19; clone_size: .; cdr3_aa: CASSIEDSPYNEQFF; cdr3_nt: TGTGCCAGTAGTATAGAGGACAGTCCCTACAATGAGCAGTTCTTC
j_call: TRBJ2-3; d_call: .; cdr3_length: 13; v_call: TRBV25-1; clone_size: .; cdr3_aa: CASSFVSTDTQYF; cdr3_nt: TGTGCCAGCAGCTTTGTTAGCACAGATACGCAGTATTTT
j_call: TRBJ2-5; d_call: TRBD1; cdr3_length: 13; v_call: TRBV29-1; clone_size: .; cdr3_aa: CSVLGQGWETQYF; cdr3_nt: TGCAGCGTCCTCGGACAGGGGTGGGAGACCCAGTACTTC
j_call: TRBJ2-7; d_call: .; cdr3_length: 13; v_call: TRBV6-1; clone_size: .; cdr3_aa: CASTDSRLYEQYF; cdr3_nt: TGTGCCAGCACCGACAGCCGCCTCTACGAGCAGTACTTC
j_call: TRBJ2-3; d_call: TRBD2; cdr3_length: 14; v_call: TRBV27; clone_size: .; cdr3_aa: CASRPSGGWHTQYF; cdr3_nt: TGTGCCAGCAGACCATCGGGGGGGTGGCATACGCAGTATTTT
j_call: TRBJ2-1; d_call: .; cdr3_length: 16; v_call: TRBV4-2; clone_size: .; cdr3_aa: CASSQVAAEIYNEQFF; cdr3_nt: TGTGCCAGCAGCCAAGTGGCGGCCGAGATCTACAATGAGCAGTTCTTC
j_call: TRBJ2-7; d_call: TRBD2; cdr3_length: 15; v_call: TRBV5-1; clone_size: .; cdr3_aa: CASSLASGRAYEQYF; cdr3_nt: TGCGCCAGCAGCTTGGCTAGCGGGAGGGCCTACGAGCAGTACTTC
j_call: TRBJ2-7; d_call: .; cdr3_length: 16; v_call: TRBV7-8; clone_size: .; cdr3_aa: CASSPRLGVLRPEQYF; cdr3_nt: TGTGCCAGCAGTCCCCGGTTGGGAGTACTACGGCCCGAGCAGTACTTC
j_call: TRBJ2-1; d_call: TRBD2; cdr3_length: 15; v_call: TRBV19; clone_size: .; cdr3_aa: CASSIMGTSANEQFF; cdr3_nt: TGTGCCAGTAGTATAATGGGGACTAGTGCAAATGAGCAGTTCTTC
j_call: TRBJ1-2; d_call: .; cdr3_length: 14; v_call: TRBV7-2; clone_size: .; cdr3_aa: CASSLRSENYGYTF; cdr3_nt: TGTGCCAGCAGCTTAAGATCCGAAAACTATGGCTACACCTTC
j_call: TRBJ2-3; d_call: TRBD2; cdr3_length: 14; v_call: TRBV6-5; clone_size: .; cdr3_aa: CASRTTSRTDTQYF; cdr3_nt: TGTGCCAGCAGGACGACTAGCCGTACAGATACGCAGTATTTT
j_call: TRBJ2-7; d_call: .; cdr3_length: 13; v_call: TRBV29-1; clone_size: .; cdr3_aa: CSVVSTEIYEQYF; cdr3_nt: TGCAGCGTTGTTTCGACAGAGATTTACGAGCAGTACTTC
j_call: TRBJ1-1; d_call: .; cdr3_length: 12; v_call: TRBV30; clone_size: once; cdr3_aa: CAWSGSGFLAFF; cdr3_nt: TGTGCCTGGAGTGGATCCGGCTTCTTGGCTTTCTTT
j_call: TRBJ2-1; d_call: TRBD1; cdr3_length: 14; v_call: TRBV7-7; clone_size: .; cdr3_aa: CASSLTGSIGEQFF; cdr3_nt: TGTGCCAGCAGCTTGACAGGGTCTATCGGTGAGCAGTTCTTC
j_call: TRBJ1-2; d_call: .; cdr3_length: 13; v_call: TRBV6-5; clone_size: .; cdr3_aa: CASSYSTTTRYTF; cdr3_nt: TGTGCCAGCAGTTACAGTACAACTACCCGCTACACCTTC
j_call: TRBJ1-4; d_call: TRBD1; cdr3_length: 15; v_call: TRBV6-1; clone_size: .; cdr3_aa: CASSKEGANNEKLFF; cdr3_nt: TGTGCCAGCAGTAAAGAGGGGGCAAACAATGAAAAACTGTTTTTT
j_call: TRBJ2-2; d_call: .; cdr3_length: 11; v_call: TRBV9; clone_size: .; cdr3_aa: CASSGTGELFF; cdr3_nt: TGTGCCAGCAGTGGGACCGGGGAGCTGTTTTTT
j_call: TRBJ2-2; d_call: .; cdr3_length: 11; v_call: TRBV4-1; clone_size: .; cdr3_aa: CASSRSGELFF; cdr3_nt: TGCGCCAGCAGCCGTTCCGGGGAGCTGTTTTTT
j_call: TRBJ1-1; d_call: .; cdr3_length: 13; v_call: TRBV7-9; clone_size: .; cdr3_aa: CASRATPNTEAFF; cdr3_nt: TGTGCCAGCAGGGCTACACCGAACACTGAAGCTTTCTTT
j_call: TRBJ2-2; d_call: TRBD2; cdr3_length: 17; v_call: TRBV2; clone_size: .; cdr3_aa: CASRGQGLARNTGELFF; cdr3_nt: TGTGCCAGCAGGGGGCAGGGACTAGCGAGGAACACCGGGGAGCTGTTTTTT
j_call: TRBJ2-7; d_call: TRBD1; cdr3_length: 15; v_call: TRBV10-3; clone_size: .; cdr3_aa: CAISDPRDRPYEQYF; cdr3_nt: TGTGCCATCAGTGATCCCCGGGACAGGCCCTACGAGCAGTACTTC
j_call: TRBJ2-5; d_call: TRBD2; cdr3_length: 15; v_call: TRBV2; clone_size: .; cdr3_aa: CASSDGRERRETQYF; cdr3_nt: TGTGCCAGCAGTGACGGGCGGGAGCGGAGGGAGACCCAGTACTTC
j_call: TRBJ2-7; d_call: .; cdr3_length: 14; v_call: TRBV7-3; clone_size: .; cdr3_aa: CASSLTGSNYEQYF; cdr3_nt: TGTGCCAGCAGCTTAACTGGGAGCAACTACGAGCAGTACTTC
j_call: TRBJ2-7; d_call: .; cdr3_length: 14; v_call: TRBV28; clone_size: .; cdr3_aa: CASSFLGVGYEQYF; cdr3_nt: TGTGCCAGCAGTTTTCTAGGGGTGGGCTACGAGCAGTACTTC
j_call: TRBJ1-1; d_call: TRBD1; cdr3_length: 13; v_call: TRBV28; clone_size: few; cdr3_aa: CASNRQGYTEAFF; cdr3_nt: TGTGCCAGCAACCGACAGGGATACACTGAAGCTTTCTTT
j_call: TRBJ2-7; d_call: .; cdr3_length: 13; v_call: TRBV21-1; clone_size: .; cdr3_aa: CASSGDSSYEQYF; cdr3_nt: TGTGCCAGCAGCGGAGACAGCTCCTACGAGCAGTACTTC
j_call: TRBJ2-1; d_call: .; cdr3_length: 11; v_call: TRBV30; clone_size: once; cdr3_aa: CAWSVTNEQFF; cdr3_nt: TGTGCCTGGAGTGTAACCAATGAGCAGTTCTTC
j_call: TRBJ1-1; d_call: .; cdr3_length: 14; v_call: TRBV15; clone_size: .; cdr3_aa: CATSWGGEATEAFF; cdr3_nt: TGTGCCACCAGCTGGGGGGGGGAAGCGACTGAAGCTTTCTTT
j_call: TRBJ2-7; d_call: .; cdr3_length: 14; v_call: TRBV6-5; clone_size: .; cdr3_aa: CASSGTEIAYEQYF; cdr3_nt: TGTGCCAGCAGTGGCACAGAAATTGCCTACGAGCAGTACTTC
j_call: TRBJ2-3; d_call: .; cdr3_length: 11; v_call: TRBV2; clone_size: .; cdr3_aa: CASRSTDTQYF; cdr3_nt: TGTGCCAGCCGAAGCACAGATACGCAGTATTTT
j_call: TRBJ2-1; d_call: TRBD1; cdr3_length: 15; v_call: TRBV6-6; clone_size: .; cdr3_aa: CASRRQGDLRAEQFF; cdr3_nt: TGTGCCAGCAGACGACAGGGGGACCTCAGGGCTGAGCAGTTCTTC
j_call: TRBJ2-7; d_call: TRBD2; cdr3_length: 15; v_call: TRBV11-2; clone_size: .; cdr3_aa: CASSFASGNFYEQYF; cdr3_nt: TGTGCCAGCAGCTTTGCCAGCGGGAATTTCTACGAGCAGTACTTC
j_call: TRBJ2-5; d_call: .; cdr3_length: 12; v_call: TRBV4-2; clone_size: .; cdr3_aa: CASSQPRETQYF; cdr3_nt: TGTGCCAGCAGCCAACCGCGAGAGACCCAGTACTTC
j_call: TRBJ2-1; d_call: TRBD1; cdr3_length: 15; v_call: TRBV30; clone_size: .; cdr3_aa: CAWSVGELRGHEQFF; cdr3_nt: TGTGCCTGGAGTGTAGGGGAACTTAGGGGGCATGAGCAGTTCTTC
j_call: TRBJ2-2; d_call: TRBD1; cdr3_length: 14; v_call: TRBV28; clone_size: many; cdr3_aa: CASSRTGSTGELFF; cdr3_nt: TGTGCCAGCAGCCGGACAGGGAGCACCGGGGAGCTGTTTTTT
j_call: TRBJ2-5; d_call: .; cdr3_length: 14; v_call: TRBV30; clone_size: .; cdr3_aa: CAWSVSSLAGTQYF; cdr3_nt: TGTGCCTGGAGTGTCTCCTCGCTAGCAGGGACCCAGTACTTC
j_call: TRBJ1-2; d_call: .; cdr3_length: 15; v_call: TRBV5-6; clone_size: .; cdr3_aa: CASSSGTQSLYGYTF; cdr3_nt: TGTGCCAGCAGCTCCGGGACCCAATCGCTCTATGGCTACACCTTC
j_call: TRBJ1-3; d_call: TRBD1; cdr3_length: 14; v_call: TRBV2; clone_size: .; cdr3_aa: CASFGTEPGNTIYF; cdr3_nt: TGTGCCAGCTTCGGGACAGAACCTGGAAACACCATATATTTT
j_call: TRBJ2-7; d_call: .; cdr3_length: 15; v_call: TRBV5-8; clone_size: .; cdr3_aa: CASSLVGGAATWVYF; cdr3_nt: TGTGCCAGCAGCTTGGTGGGGGGGGCGGCTACGTGGGTGTACTTC
j_call: TRBJ2-1; d_call: .; cdr3_length: 10; v_call: TRBV9; clone_size: .; cdr3_aa: CASSGTEQFF; cdr3_nt: TGTGCCAGCAGCGGCACGGAGCAGTTCTTC
j_call: TRBJ1-2; d_call: .; cdr3_length: 15; v_call: TRBV28; clone_size: .; cdr3_aa: CASSFGRSLTYGYTF; cdr3_nt: TGTGCCAGCAGTTTCGGACGGAGTCTTACGTATGGCTACACCTTC
j_call: TRBJ2-6; d_call: .; cdr3_length: 15; v_call: TRBV5-4; clone_size: .; cdr3_aa: CASSLVGMGANVLTF; cdr3_nt: TGTGCCAGCAGCTTGGTGGGAATGGGGGCCAACGTCCTGACTTTC
j_call: TRBJ2-7; d_call: .; cdr3_length: 13; v_call: TRBV27; clone_size: .; cdr3_aa: CASSLSGAYEQYF; cdr3_nt: TGTGCCAGCAGTTTGTCCGGGGCCTACGAGCAGTACTTC